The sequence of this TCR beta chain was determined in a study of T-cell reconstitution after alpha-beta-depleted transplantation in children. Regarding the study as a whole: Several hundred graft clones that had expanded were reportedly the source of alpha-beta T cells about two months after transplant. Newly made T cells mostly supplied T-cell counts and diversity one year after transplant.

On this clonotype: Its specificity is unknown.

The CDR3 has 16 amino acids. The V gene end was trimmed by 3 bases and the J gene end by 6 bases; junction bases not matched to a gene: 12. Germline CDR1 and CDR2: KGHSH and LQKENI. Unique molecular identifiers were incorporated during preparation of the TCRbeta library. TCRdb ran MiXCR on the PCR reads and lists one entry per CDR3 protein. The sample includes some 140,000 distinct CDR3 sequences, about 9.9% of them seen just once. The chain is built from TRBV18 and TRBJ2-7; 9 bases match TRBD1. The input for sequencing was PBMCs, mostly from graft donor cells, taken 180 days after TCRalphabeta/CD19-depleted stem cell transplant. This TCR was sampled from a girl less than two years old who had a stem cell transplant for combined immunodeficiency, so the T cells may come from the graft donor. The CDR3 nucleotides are TGTGCCAGCTCACCGGGACAGGGAGGTTTAATAAGCGAGCAGTACTTC. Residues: CASSPGQGGLISEQYF.